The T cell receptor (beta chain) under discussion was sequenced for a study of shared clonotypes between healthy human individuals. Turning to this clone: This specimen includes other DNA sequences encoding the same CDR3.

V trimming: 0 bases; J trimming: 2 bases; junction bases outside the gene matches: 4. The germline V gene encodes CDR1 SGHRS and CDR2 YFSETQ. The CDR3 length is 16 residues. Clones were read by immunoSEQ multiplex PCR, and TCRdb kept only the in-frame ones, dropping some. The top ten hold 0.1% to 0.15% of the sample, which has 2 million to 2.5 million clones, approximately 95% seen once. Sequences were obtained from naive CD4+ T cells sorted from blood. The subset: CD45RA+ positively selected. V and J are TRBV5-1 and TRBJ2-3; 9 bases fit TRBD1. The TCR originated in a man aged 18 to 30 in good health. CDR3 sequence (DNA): TGCGCCAGCAGCTTGGGAGGGACAGGGACCACAGATACGCAGTATTTT. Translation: CASSLGGTGTTDTQYF.